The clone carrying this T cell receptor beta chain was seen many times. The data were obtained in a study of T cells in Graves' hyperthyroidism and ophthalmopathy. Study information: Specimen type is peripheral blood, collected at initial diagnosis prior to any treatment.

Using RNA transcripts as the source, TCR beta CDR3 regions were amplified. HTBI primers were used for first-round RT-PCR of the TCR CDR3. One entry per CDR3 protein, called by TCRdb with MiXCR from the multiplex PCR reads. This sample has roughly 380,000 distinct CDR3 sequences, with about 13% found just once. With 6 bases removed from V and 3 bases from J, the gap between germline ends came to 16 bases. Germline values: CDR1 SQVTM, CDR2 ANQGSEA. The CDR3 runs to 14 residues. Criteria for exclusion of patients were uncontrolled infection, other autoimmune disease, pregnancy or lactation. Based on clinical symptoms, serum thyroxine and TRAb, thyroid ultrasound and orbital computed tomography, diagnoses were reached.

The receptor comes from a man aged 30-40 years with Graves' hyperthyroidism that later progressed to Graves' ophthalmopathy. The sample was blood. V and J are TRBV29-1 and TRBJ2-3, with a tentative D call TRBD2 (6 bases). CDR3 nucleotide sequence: TGCAGCGTCCAAACGATTGGGGGGACAGATACGCAGTATTTT. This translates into CSVQTIGGTDTQYF.